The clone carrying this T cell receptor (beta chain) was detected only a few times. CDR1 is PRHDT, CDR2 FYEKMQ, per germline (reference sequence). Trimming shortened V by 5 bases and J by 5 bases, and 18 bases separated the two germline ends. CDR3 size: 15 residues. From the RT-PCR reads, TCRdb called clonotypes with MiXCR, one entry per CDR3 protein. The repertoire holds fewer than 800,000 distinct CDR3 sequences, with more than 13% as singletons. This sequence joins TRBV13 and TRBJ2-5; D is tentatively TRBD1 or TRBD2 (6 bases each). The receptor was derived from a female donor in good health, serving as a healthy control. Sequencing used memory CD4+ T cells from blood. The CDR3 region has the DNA TGTGCCAGCAGCGCGAGCGACGGGGGCGGGGAGACCCAGTACTTC. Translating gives CASSASDGGGETQYF. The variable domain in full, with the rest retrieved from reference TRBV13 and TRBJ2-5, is AAGVIQSPRHLIKEKRETATLKCYPIPRHDTVYWYQQGPGQDPQFLISFYEKMQSDKGSIPDRFSAQQFSDYHSELNMSSLELGDSALYFCASSASDGGGETQYFGPGTRLLVL.